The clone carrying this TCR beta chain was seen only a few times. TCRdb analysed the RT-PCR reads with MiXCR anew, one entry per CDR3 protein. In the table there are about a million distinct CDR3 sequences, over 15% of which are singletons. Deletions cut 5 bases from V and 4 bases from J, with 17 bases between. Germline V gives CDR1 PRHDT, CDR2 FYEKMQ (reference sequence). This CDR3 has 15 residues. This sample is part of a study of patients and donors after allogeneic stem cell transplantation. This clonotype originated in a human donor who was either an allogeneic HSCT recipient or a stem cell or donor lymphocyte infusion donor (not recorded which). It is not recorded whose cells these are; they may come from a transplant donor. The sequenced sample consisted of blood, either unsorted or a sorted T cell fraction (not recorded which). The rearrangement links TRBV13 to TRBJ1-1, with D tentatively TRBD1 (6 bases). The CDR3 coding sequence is TGTGCCAGCAGCACTATCGGGGGGCGCGTCACTGAAGCTTTCTTT. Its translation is CASSTIGGRVTEAFF. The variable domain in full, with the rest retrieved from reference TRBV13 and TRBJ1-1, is AAGVIQSPRHLIKEKRETATLKCYPIPRHDTVYWYQQGPGQDPQFLISFYEKMQSDKGSIPDRFSAQQFSDYHSELNMSSLELGDSALYFCASSTIGGRVTEAFFGQGTRLTVV.